This entry lists 27 T cell receptor delta chains sequenced from one sample in a study of Vδ1+ human thymocytes. Study-wide results and caveats: Highly polyclonal TRG and TRD repertoires with Gaussian CDR3 length distributions appeared in thymus.

For these receptors, no antigen is known. The template was reverse-transcribed extracted RNA. Pooled V-gene forward primers with one constant-region reverse primer generated the CDR3 amplicons by multiplex PCR. TCRdb re-called the multiplex PCR reads using CATT. Seen here are some 73,000 delta-chain clones, about 35% observed once, and the top ten hold approximately 0.25%. Sequencing input: Vdelta1+ gamma-delta thymocytes from the thymus. This sample's subset: FACS-sorted CD3+ TCRalphabeta- TCRVdelta1+ TCRVdelta2- thymocytes. These TCRs come from a boy in the first two years of life who had congenital heart surgery.

This clone was seen a few times. The chain combines TRDV2 with TRDJ1; 10 nucleotides match TRDD3. Germline CDR1 reads GEAIGNYY; CDR2 reads EKD. There are 16 residues in the CDR3. V was pared by 0 bases and J by 0 bases, with 3 bases of the junction left unmatched. The CDR3 nucleotides read TGTGCCTGTGACACCCGGGGGATACGTTACACCGATAAACTCATCTTT. Amino acids: CACDTRGIRYTDKLIF.

A note on this clone: The same CDR3 also results from other DNA sequences found in this sample. This chain connects TRDV2 to TRDJ1; 9 positions agree with TRDD3. The CDR3 extends over 22 amino acids. Germline values: CDR1 GEAIGNYY, CDR2 EKD. V lost 5 bases to trimming and J lost 2 bases; unmatched junction nucleotides: 29. The CDR3, as DNA: TGTGCCTGTGCCACACGAGGGATCGACCTCCTGCCTGCCTGGGGGATGACCGATAAACTCATCTTT. Translated: CACATRGIDLLPAWGMTDKLIF.

In this sample, this clone turned up a few times. The V call is TRDV1, the J call TRDJ1; D may be TRDD2 or TRDD3 (5 bases each). The V gene lost 2 bases and the J gene lost 0 bases, with 34 bases spanning the gap. This CDR3 contains 23 residues. Per germline, CDR1 TSWWSYY and CDR2 QGS. The CDR3 region has the DNA TGTGCTCTTGGGGAAGATACCTCTGACTTCCCTACTTATACGGTGTCGTACACCGATAAACTCATCTTT. Its translation is CALGEDTSDFPTYTVSYTDKLIF.

In this sample, this clone turned up a few times. The chain carries TRDV1 and TRDJ1; D remains ambiguous. V lost 3 bases to trimming and J lost 2 bases, with 16 bases between them. The CDR3 is made up of 16 amino acids. Germline lookup yields CDR1 TSWWSYY and CDR2 QGS. CDR3 sequence: CALGEQTIPGTDKLIF. The CDR3 DNA sequence: TGTGCTCTTGGGGAGCAAACTATCCCGGGGACCGATAAACTCATCTTT.

The V gene is TRDV1, the J gene TRDJ1; 10 nucleotides align to TRDD3. The CDR3 has 15 residues. Germline values: CDR1 TSWWSYY, CDR2 QGS. V trimming: 4 bases; J trimming: 2 bases; junction bases outside the gene matches: 4. CDR3 region: CALGGVLGDTDKLIF. The CDR3 DNA is TGTGCTCTTGGGGGGGTACTGGGGGATACCGATAAACTCATCTTT.

The chain recombines TRDV1 with TRDJ1; TRDD3 aligns across 9 bases. Germline CDR1 and CDR2: TSWWSYY and QGS. The CDR3 totals 18 residues. Germline trimming cut 5 bases from V and 2 bases from J; bases unmatched to any gene: 15. In DNA, the CDR3 is TGTGCTCTTGGGTTATACGTGGACACTGGGGGAACTACCGATAAACTCATCTTT. Its protein is CALGLYVDTGGTTDKLIF.

As regards this clone: Additional DNA sequences in this sample encode the identical CDR3. The V gene is TRDV1, the J gene TRDJ1; D possibly uses TRDD2 or TRDD3 (5 bases each). V dropped 5 bases and J dropped 6 bases, with 31 bases sitting between them. This CDR3 contains 19 residues. Germline lookup yields CDR1 TSWWSYY and CDR2 QGS. CDR3 nucleotide sequence: TGTGCTCTTGGGTCCTCCAAGCCCCTACCTAGGATAGGGTTCAATAAACTCATCTTT. Protein: CALGSSKPLPRIGFNKLIF.

Regarding this clone: At one of its ends the junction is not consistent with the germline gene, which may arise from a read error. The gene calls are TRDV1 and TRDJ1; TRDD2 matches 8 bases. Germline V gives CDR1 TSWWSYY, CDR2 QGS. This CDR3 region has 17 residues. CDR3 coding DNA: TGCGCTCTTGGGAATCTTCCTACGAACTCCCACACCGATAAACTCATCTTT. This translates into CALGNLPTNSHTDKLIF.

The rearrangement joins TRDV1 to TRDJ1; 7 bases fit TRDD3. J gave up 0 bases and V 5 bases, and 18 bases lay outside the gene matches. The germline gives CDR1 TSWWSYY, CDR2 QGS. The CDR3 spans 19 residues. The CDR3 DNA reads TGTGCTCTTGGGTACAGACTGGGATGGGGGAGCCAGTACACCGATAAACTCATCTTT. This translates into CALGYRLGWGSQYTDKLIF.

The sample holds a few counts of this clone. The chain recombines TRDV1 with TRDJ1; 11 nucleotides line up with TRDD3. There are 23 residues in the CDR3. Trimming at V came to 3 bases and at J to 3 bases, leaving 27 bases not matched to a gene. Per germline, CDR1 TSWWSYY and CDR2 QGS. DNA of the CDR3: TGTGCTCTTGGGGACCCAAGCTTCCTATATAGGGGCATGGTGGGGGATACGGCCGATAAACTCATCTTT. Amino acid sequence: CALGDPSFLYRGMVGDTADKLIF.

This clone was counted at least ten times. The V and J genes are TRDV2 and TRDJ1; TRDD3 matches 11 bases. The CDR3 consists of 14 residues. The V and J ends lost 1 base and 4 bases, in that order; junction bases with no gene match: 1. Germline V gene sequence: CDR1 GEAIGNYY, CDR2 EKD. CDR3 bases: TGTGCCTGTGACACTACTGGGGGATACGATAAACTCATCTTT. It codes for CACDTTGGYDKLIF.

There are a few counts of this clone. V usage is TRDV1 and J usage is TRDJ1; D gene uncertain. The CDR3 contains 17 residues. From germline, CDR1 is TSWWSYY and CDR2 QGS. V lost 1 base to trimming and J lost 0 bases, with 15 bases between them. The CDR3 loop reads CALGEPRAGEDTDKLIF. The CDR3 DNA reads TGTGCTCTTGGGGAACCGAGGGCCGGAGAGGACACCGATAAACTCATCTTT.

This clone was counted only a few times. The chain recombines TRDV2 with TRDJ1; 9 bases are shared with TRDD3. Germline lookup yields CDR1 GEAIGNYY and CDR2 EKD. The CDR3 is made up of 21 amino acids. The V gene end was trimmed by 0 bases and the J gene end by 0 bases; junction bases not matched to a gene: 19. CDR3 protein: CACDTAGYVLGEPVYTDKLIF. The CDR3 region has the DNA TGTGCCTGTGACACCGCAGGATATGTACTGGGGGAGCCTGTGTACACCGATAAACTCATCTTT.

The chain recombines TRDV1 with TRDJ1; a weak D match, TRDD3 (6 bases). Germline V lookup: CDR1 TSWWSYY, CDR2 QGS. Trimming left V 3 bases short and J 4 bases short, with 39 bases between. The CDR3 totals 23 residues. Here the CDR3 DNA reads TGTGCTCTTGGGGACCCTTTTGTGTTACACCCTCTTAATTACTGGGTGATAATCGATAAACTCATCTTT. Translating gives CALGDPFVLHPLNYWVIIDKLIF.

This clone has more than one count but fewer than ten. This chain uses TRDV1 with TRDJ1; D possibly corresponds to TRDD2 (5 bases). V was shortened by 1 base and J by 1 base, with 16 bases between the two germline ends. This CDR3 is built from 17 residues. Germline CDR1 and CDR2: TSWWSYY and QGS. In nucleotides, the CDR3 is TGTGCTCTTGGGGAACGGTCCTCCCCTACTGCCACCGATAAACTCATCTTT. Translating gives CALGERSSPTATDKLIF.

This clone was counted only a few times. The chain uses TRDV1 and TRDJ1; TRDD3 agrees at 8 bases. V gave up 3 bases and J gave up 0 bases; unmatched junction bases: 12. The germline V gene has CDR1 TSWWSYY and CDR2 QGS. The CDR3 extends over 18 amino acids. The DNA for the CDR3 is TGTGCTCTTGGGGATTATTCTGACTGGGGGCCGTACACCGATAAACTCATCTTT. It is translated as CALGDYSDWGPYTDKLIF.

In the case of this clone: The same CDR3 can be traced to other DNA sequences in this sample. V gene TRDV1 combines with J gene TRDJ1; 11 positions match TRDD3. Germline loops: CDR1 TSWWSYY, CDR2 QGS. CDR3 length equals 20 residues. After removal of 0 bases from V and 0 bases from J, the junction contained 12 bases not matched to a gene. CDR3: CALGELRPDWGISYTDKLIF. CDR3 sequence (DNA): TGTGCTCTTGGGGAACTACGCCCCGACTGGGGGATATCGTACACCGATAAACTCATCTTT.

The chain has TRDV1 and TRDJ1; the D gene is possibly TRDD3 (5 bases). The germline V gene has CDR1 TSWWSYY and CDR2 QGS. This CDR3 is 16 amino acids long. Trimming removed 4 bases from V and 2 bases from J, with 17 bases in between. The DNA of the CDR3 is TGTGCTCTTGGGGTAAGGGGCTGGGAAAGGACCGATAAACTCATCTTT. It is translated as CALGVRGWERTDKLIF.

The rearrangement uses TRDV1 and TRDJ1; TRDD2 or TRDD3 may be the D gene (8 bases each). This CDR3 is built from 22 residues. CDR1 TSWWSYY and CDR2 QGS come from the germline V gene. The germline V and J ends were trimmed by 0 bases and 1 base, with 30 bases remaining between them. CDR3 residues: CALGELKASYITGGPTTDKLIF. CDR3 bases: TGTGCTCTTGGGGAACTAAAGGCTTCCTACATAACTGGGGGTCCCACCACCGATAAACTCATCTTT.

The chain uses TRDV1 and TRDJ1, with no clear D. With 4 bases removed from V and 7 bases from J, the gap between germline ends came to 16 bases. From germline, CDR1 is TSWWSYY and CDR2 QGS. CDR3 size: 14 residues. The CDR3 DNA sequence: TGTGCTCTTGGGGTCATAGGTACGCGGTCTAAACTCATCTTT. Its protein product is CALGVIGTRSKLIF.

On this clone: This CDR3 is also generated by other DNA sequences in the sample. This chain links TRDV1 with TRDJ1; 7 bases agree with TRDD2. Germline CDR1 TSWWSYY, CDR2 QGS. V dropped 5 bases and J dropped 0; count of bases not matched to a gene: 18. CDR3 length: 19 residues. The DNA of the CDR3 is TGTGCTCTTGGGCAGCCATTTCCTACGAGGATATGGGACACCGATAAACTCATCTTT. This sequence encodes CALGQPFPTRIWDTDKLIF.

This clone has a handful of counts. This chain links TRDV1 with TRDJ2; 12 bases are a match to TRDD3. V lost 0 bases and J lost 11; bases outside the gene matches: 19. This CDR3 has 20 amino acids. Germline V gene sequence: CDR1 TSWWSYY, CDR2 QGS. The CDR3 is CALGELALTPYWGIQPQLFF. In nucleotides, the CDR3 is TGTGCTCTTGGGGAACTAGCCCTAACCCCCTACTGGGGGATACAGCCCCAACTCTTCTTT.

V gene TRDV1 combines with J gene TRDJ1; weak D call: TRDD2 (6 bases). The V gene's germline CDR1 is TSWWSYY and CDR2 QGS. This CDR3 is built from 17 residues. Trimming pared 3 bases from V and 3 bases from J, leaving 20 bases between. Here the CDR3 reads CALGEFSRLLRPDKLIF. The CDR3 nucleotides read TGTGCTCTTGGGGAGTTCTCACGTCTCCTACGTCCCGATAAACTCATCTTT.

This clone turned up a few times. J is TRDJ1 and V is TRDV1, with TRDD3 as a possible D gene (5 bases). CDR1 is TSWWSYY and CDR2 is QGS in the germline V gene. Trimming pared 2 bases from V and 1 base from J, leaving 11 bases between. The CDR3 has 15 residues. In DNA, the CDR3 is TGTGCTCTTGGGGAAACTCTGATACCCACCGATAAACTCATCTTT. Translation gives CALGETLIPTDKLIF.

V usage is TRDV1 and J usage is TRDJ1; 9 bases are a match to TRDD2. The CDR3 runs to 16 residues. The germline V gene encodes CDR1 TSWWSYY and CDR2 QGS. The ends lost 4 bases at V and 0 bases at J; junction bases unmatched: 6. The CDR3, as DNA: TGTGCTCTTGGGGTCCTCCTTCCTACCGACACCGATAAACTCATCTTT. It codes for CALGVLLPTDTDKLIF.

Worth noting for this clone: This sample also contains other DNA sequences that code for the same CDR3. This rearrangement joins TRDV1 to TRDJ1; D perhaps matches TRDD2 (6 bases). The CDR3 length is 18 residues. Germline loops: CDR1 TSWWSYY, CDR2 QGS. The V and J ends lost 6 bases and 5 bases respectively, with 28 bases between them. The CDR3 region has the DNA TGTGCTCTTGGAATAGACGTCCTACAACCCGTTGGCCGTGATAAACTCATCTTT. Amino acid sequence: CALGIDVLQPVGRDKLIF.

V usage is TRDV1 and J usage is TRDJ1; 8 bases match TRDD3. Losses at the gene ends were 3 bases for V and 11 bases for J; bases not matched to a gene: 20. CDR3 size: 17 residues. Germline CDR1 TSWWSYY, CDR2 QGS. CDR3 sequence: CALGEQSDGGYWGCLIF. The DNA of the CDR3 is TGTGCTCTTGGGGAGCAGTCGGACGGGGGATATTGGGGTTGCCTCATCTTT.